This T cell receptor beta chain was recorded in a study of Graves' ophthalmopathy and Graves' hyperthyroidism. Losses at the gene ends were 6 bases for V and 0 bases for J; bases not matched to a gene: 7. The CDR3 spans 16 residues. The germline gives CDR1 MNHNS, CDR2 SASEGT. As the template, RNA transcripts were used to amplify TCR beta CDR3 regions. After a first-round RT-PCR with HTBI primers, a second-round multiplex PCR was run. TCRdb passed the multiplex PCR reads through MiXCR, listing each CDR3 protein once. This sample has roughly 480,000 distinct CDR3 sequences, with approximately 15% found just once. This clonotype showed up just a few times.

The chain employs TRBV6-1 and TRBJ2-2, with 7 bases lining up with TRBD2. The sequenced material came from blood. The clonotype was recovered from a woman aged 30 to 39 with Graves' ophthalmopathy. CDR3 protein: CASRGSGSANTGELFF. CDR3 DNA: TGTGCCAGCAGAGGTAGCGGGTCCGCGAACACCGGGGAGCTGTTTTTT.